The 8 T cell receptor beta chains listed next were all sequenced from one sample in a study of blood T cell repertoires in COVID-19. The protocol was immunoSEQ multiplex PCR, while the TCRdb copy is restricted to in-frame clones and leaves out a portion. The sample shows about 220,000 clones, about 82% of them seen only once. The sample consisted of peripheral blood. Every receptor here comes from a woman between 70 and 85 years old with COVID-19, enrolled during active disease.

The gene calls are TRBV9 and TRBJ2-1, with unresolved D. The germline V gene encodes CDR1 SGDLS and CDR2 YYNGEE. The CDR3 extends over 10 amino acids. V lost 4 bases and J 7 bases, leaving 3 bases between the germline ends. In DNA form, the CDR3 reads TGTGCCAGCAGCCCTAATGAGCAGTTCTTC. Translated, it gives CASSPNEQFF. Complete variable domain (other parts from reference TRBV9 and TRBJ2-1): DSGVTQTPKHLITATGQRVTLRCSPRSGDLSVYWYQQSLDQGLQFLIQYYNGEERAKGNILERFSAQQFPDLHSELNLSSLELGDSALYFCASSPNEQFFGPGTRLTVL.

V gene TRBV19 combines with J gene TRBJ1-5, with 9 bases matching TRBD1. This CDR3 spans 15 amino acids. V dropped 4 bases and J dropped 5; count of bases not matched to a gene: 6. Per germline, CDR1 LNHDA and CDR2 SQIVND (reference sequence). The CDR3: CASSSGTGWYQPQHF. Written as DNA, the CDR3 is TGTGCCAGTAGTAGCGGGACAGGGTGGTATCAGCCCCAGCATTTT. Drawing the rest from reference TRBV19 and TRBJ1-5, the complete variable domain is DGGITQSPKYLFRKEGQNVTLSCEQNLNHDAMYWYRQDPGQGLRLIYYSQIVNDFQKGDIAEGYSVSREKKESFPLTVTSAQKNPTAFYLCASSSGTGWYQPQHFGDGTRLSIL.

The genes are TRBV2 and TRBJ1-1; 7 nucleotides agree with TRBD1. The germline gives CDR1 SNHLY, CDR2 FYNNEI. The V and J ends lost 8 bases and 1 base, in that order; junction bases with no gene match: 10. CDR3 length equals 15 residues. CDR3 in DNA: TGTGCCAGCGGCGTAACGGGACAGCCGAACACTGAAGCTTTCTTT. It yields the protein CASGVTGQPNTEAFF.

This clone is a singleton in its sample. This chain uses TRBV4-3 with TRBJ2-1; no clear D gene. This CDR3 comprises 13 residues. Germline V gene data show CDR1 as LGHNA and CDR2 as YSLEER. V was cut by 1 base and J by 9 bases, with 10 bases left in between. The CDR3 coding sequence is TGCGCCAGCAGCCAAGCCCCTCTCCGTGAGCAGTTCTTC. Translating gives CASSQAPLREQFF.

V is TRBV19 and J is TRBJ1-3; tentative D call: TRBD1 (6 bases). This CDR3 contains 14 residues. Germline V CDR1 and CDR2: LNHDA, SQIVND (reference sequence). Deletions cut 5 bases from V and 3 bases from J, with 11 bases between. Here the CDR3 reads CASSLGQFGNTIYF. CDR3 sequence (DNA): TGTGCCAGTAGTCTCGGACAGTTTGGAAACACCATATATTTT.

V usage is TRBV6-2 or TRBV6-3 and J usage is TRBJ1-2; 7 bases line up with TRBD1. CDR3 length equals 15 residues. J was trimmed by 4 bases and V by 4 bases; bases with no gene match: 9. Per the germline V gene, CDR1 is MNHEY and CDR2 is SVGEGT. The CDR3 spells CASSSRGGDPYGYTF. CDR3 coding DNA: TGTGCCAGCAGTTCCCGAGGGGGCGACCCCTATGGCTACACCTTC.

CDR3 sequence (DNA): TGTGCCAGCAGTGGAACTAGCTTCCTCCACGAGCAGTACTTC. Translated: CASSGTSFLHEQYF. V and J are TRBV2 and TRBJ2-7; D might be TRBD2 (6 bases). The germline CDR1 and CDR2 sequences are SNHLY and FYNNEI. The CDR3 runs 14 residues. The V end was cut by 4 bases, the J end by 5 bases, with 15 bases between.

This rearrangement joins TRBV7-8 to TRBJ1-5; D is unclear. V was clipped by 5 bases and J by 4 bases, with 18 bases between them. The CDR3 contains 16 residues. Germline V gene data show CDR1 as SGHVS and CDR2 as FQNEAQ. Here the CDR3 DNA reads TGTGCCAGCAGCGGTCATGACACCCTCCTAAATCAGCCCCAGCATTTT. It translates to CASSGHDTLLNQPQHF. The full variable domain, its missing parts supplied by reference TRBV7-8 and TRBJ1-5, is GAGVSQSPRYKVAKRGQDVALRCDPISGHVSLFWYQQALGQGPEFLTYFQNEAQLDKSGLPSDRFFAERPEGSVSTLKIQRTQQEDSAVYLCASSGHDTLLNQPQHFGDGTRLSIL.